This paragraph reports one T cell receptor (beta chain). Its antigen is currently not known. No per-base quality is available; no much larger clone lies one base away. To be included, a participant needed at least one PBMC sample from before ART initiation plus at least two post-ART samples. Treatment was received in the United States of America by all participants with HIV. Before DNA extraction, cryopreserved samples containing about 0.95-10 million PBMC were thawed and washed. At the time of the earliest PBMC sample, participants with HIV were aged between roughly 23 and 60 years. Per participant, PBMC samples came from 1-4 timepoints prior to ART initiation and 2-8 timepoints following ART initiation, for a median of 7 samples. Serial HIV viral load, CD4+ T-cell count, ART history and demographic data were obtained for every participant. Genomic DNA was extracted from unsorted PBMC with a Qiagen kit on a QIAcube, processed in batches of 12 samples.

This sample is drawn from a study of long-term antiretroviral therapy in people with HIV (dated by TCRdb to the early 2020s). A note on the overall study: The earliest samples were collected about a decade before the 2015 WHO recommendation for immediate ART, when ART was typically delayed until CD4 counts fell. This retrospective serial study examined whether starting ART and sustained HIV suppression were associated with changes in the composition and diversity of the TRB repertoire in peripheral blood. A total of 150 to 200 cryopreserved PBMC samples came from a few dozen adults with confirmed HIV infection and were collected serially over a mean of about six years (range 1-12). Of the roughly 30 participants with HIV, roughly twelve were female. No cross-contamination during QIAcube processing was shown when test extractions of a monoclonal T-cell line were performed alongside a few dozen polyclonal samples.

The study at large found these results: ART initiation was associated with a significant increase in TRB diversity, but diversity stayed significantly below transplant donor controls even after long-term ART. Because pre-ART samples had limited cell numbers, unsorted PBMC were profiled rather than sorted CD4+ and CD8+ T cells. Narrower CDR3 length ranges were observed in HIV repertoires than in controls, and an antigen-experienced repertoire with only a slight naive shift after ART was suggested by the network structure. No data were available on ART adherence, viral resistance or therapy changes, limiting inferences about post-ART repertoire changes. Expanded TRB clones identified before ART initiation dominated the repertoire across all time points, though the dominance fluctuated and decreased in many PLHIV after ART. The samples were dated from about 2003 to 2017, and the ART regimens that were used may be less effective than current ART regimens. Since PBMC availability was limited, sequencing covered only the TCR beta chain, with no alpha chain pairing.

CDR1 and CDR2 (SGHAT, FQNNGV) derive from the germline V gene. The junction shows trimming of 1 base on V and 2 bases on J, plus 9 bases between the germline ends. The CDR3 sequence holds 14 residues, the cysteine and phenylalanine included. Solely the CDR3 DNA is kept, with 42 bases framed from the first base. The immunoSEQ hsTCRB v3.0 assay was used at survey level resolution to sequence the TRB variable region. TRB sequencing targeted a depth of 40,000-50,000 T-cell genomes per sample. TRB libraries were pooled and sequenced on an Illumina MiSeq using a v3 150-cycle kit. The source study handled its data this way. Repertoire analysis ran in R within a reproducible Nextflow workflow covering QC, data transformation and analysis. LymphoSeq2, an R package for exploring AIRR-Seq data, was used to implement the custom analyses. A few samples yielding fewer than 5000 total TRB sequences were excluded, leaving 188 analyzed HIV repertoires. Of the roughly 180 retained HIV repertoires, approximately 60 were collected before and roughly 130 after ART initiation. Repertoires were downsampled to 5000 TRB nucleotide sequences, with summary statistics averaged over 100 downsampling iterations. TRB sequences were retained for analysis only if CDR3 regions of at least seven amino acids were present. Two measures captured diversity: a Shannon entropy-derived clonality score and the Gini coefficient. In the repertoire networks, any two of the top 5000 CDR3 amino acid sequences were linked whenever the two sequences differed by an edit distance of one. For TRB CDR3 amino acid sequences, GLIPH2 was used to predict antigen specificity groups and MHC restriction. CDR3 amino acid sequences were matched against VDJdb and McPAS-TCR to flag known CMV, EBV, HIV or tissue antigen associations. Pre-ART, post-ART and control groups were compared with Wilcoxon signed-rank tests and Holm-Bonferroni correction. Entries here come from immuneACCESS through TCRdb and include only in-frame sequences with V and J called. Some clones fail to appear in such tables; in the studies checked, an unresolved V gene covers under half of the shortfall, and the cause of the remainder is unknown. Clonal size and the V and J genes are those of that table, whereas D and trimming came from the DNA. The sample has 13,000 or so clones on record, about 77% of them singletons. The ten largest make up roughly an eighth of the sample.

The chain links TRBV11-2 with TRBJ2-7, with an unclear D gene assignment. Sequenced material: unsorted PBMCs, taken 1.3 years after starting antiretroviral therapy. The TCR sequence derives from a woman under 30 with HIV. The base sequence is TGTGCCAGCAGCTTAGGGGCAGGCCCCTACGAGCAGTACTTC. Translation gives CASSLGAGPYEQYF.